These 30 T cell receptor beta chains were all obtained from the same sample, sequenced in a study of T cells in narcolepsy. TCRdb's copy holds only in-frame clones and misses some; the assay was immunoSEQ multiplex PCR. The table lists tens of thousands of clones, around 80% of them singletons, with about 1.2% in the top ten. Material: CD45RA- memory CD4+ T cells from PBMCs. Source of these receptors: a human donor with narcolepsy.

The V gene is TRBV7-2, the J gene TRBJ2-3; D might be TRBD1 (6 bases). Germline assignment: CDR1 SGHTA and CDR2 FQGNSA. CDR3 size: 15 residues. The germline V and J ends were trimmed by 5 bases and 2 bases, with 14 bases remaining between them. The CDR3 region is CASSPGGGDTDTQYF. Here the CDR3 DNA reads TGTGCCAGCAGCCCCGGTGGGGGCGACACAGATACGCAGTATTTT.

This chain connects TRBV5-1 to TRBJ2-2; tentatively, D is TRBD1 (6 bases). The germline V gene has CDR1 SGHRS and CDR2 YFSETQ. Trimming took 4 bases from V and 4 from J, leaving 17 bases between them. The CDR3 contains 16 residues. The CDR3, as DNA: TGCGCCAGCAGCCCCACAGGGATCCCTGGCACCGGGGAGCTGTTTTTT. Its protein is CASSPTGIPGTGELFF.

This clone was recorded only once. This chain links TRBV4-2 with TRBJ1-2, with D hard to call. CDR1 LGHNA and CDR2 YNFKEQ come from the germline V gene. The CDR3 runs 14 residues. Trimming removed 0 bases at V and 8 bases at J, with 13 bases between. DNA of the CDR3: TGTGCCAGCAGCCAAGAAGAGGCCTTTGGGGGCTACACCTTC. Translation gives CASSQEEAFGGYTF.

The chain is built from TRBV6-5 and TRBJ1-5; no clear D. CDR1 MNHEY and CDR2 SVGAGI come from the germline V gene. Trimming took off 10 bases at V and 8 bases at J, with 9 bases between the two ends. The CDR3 runs 10 residues. The CDR3 spells CATSIKPQHF. The CDR3 nucleotides read TGTGCCACCTCCATAAAGCCCCAGCATTTT.

CDR3 nucleotides: TGTGCCAGCAGAACGACAGGTCGGGGCGGCTACACCTTC. Protein: CASRTTGRGGYTF. The rearrangement links TRBV6-1 to TRBJ1-2; TRBD1 is a possible D gene (6 bases). Trimming removed 6 bases from V and 8 bases from J, with 16 bases in between. The germline CDR1 and CDR2 sequences are MNHNS and SASEGT. The CDR3 totals 13 residues.

The rearrangement links TRBV2 to TRBJ1-6; D gene uncertain. The CDR3 has 17 amino acids. CDR1 is SNHLY and CDR2 is FYNNEI in the germline V gene. Trimming removed 8 bases at V and 8 bases at J, with 25 bases between. CDR3 in amino acids: CASQEEAVGPQDSPLHF. DNA of the CDR3: TGTGCCAGCCAAGAGGAGGCAGTCGGCCCCCAGGATTCACCCCTCCACTTT. The full variable domain, with the rest looked up from reference TRBV2 and TRBJ1-6, is EPEVTQTPSHQVTQMGQEVILRCVPISNHLYFYWYRQILGQKVEFLVSFYNNEISEKSEIFDDQFSVERPDGSNFTLKIRSTKLEDSAMYFCASQEEAVGPQDSPLHFGNGTRLTVT.

The rearrangement uses TRBV6-5 and TRBJ2-1; D is undetermined. CDR3 size: 13 residues. Germline V lookup: CDR1 MNHEY, CDR2 SVGAGI. Trimming took 7 bases from V and 4 from J, leaving 11 bases between them. This CDR3 reads CASILRPYNEQFF. The CDR3 DNA reads TGTGCCAGCATCCTGAGACCGTACAATGAGCAGTTCTTC.

The chain links TRBV6-4 to TRBJ2-1; D may match TRBD1 or TRBD2 (5 bases each). V lost 3 bases, J lost 4 bases, and 16 bases lay in between. The CDR3 totals 16 residues. Germline V gene lookup returns CDR1 MRHNA and CDR2 SNTAGT. The CDR3 region has the DNA TGTGCCAGCAGTGAAGAATTTGGGACGAGTTACAATGAGCAGTTCTTC. This gives the protein CASSEEFGTSYNEQFF.

The chain links TRBV2 to TRBJ1-2, with 7 bases lining up with TRBD1. Trimming at V came to 6 bases and at J to 0 bases, leaving 4 bases not matched to a gene. Germline V gene data show CDR1 as SNHLY and CDR2 as FYNNEI. The CDR3 is 14 residues long. CDR3 amino acids: CASREGATNYGYTF. CDR3 in DNA: TGTGCCAGCAGAGAGGGGGCGACTAACTATGGCTACACCTTC. The whole variable domain, filled in from reference TRBV2 and TRBJ1-2, reads EPEVTQTPSHQVTQMGQEVILRCVPISNHLYFYWYRQILGQKVEFLVSFYNNEISEKSEIFDDQFSVERPDGSNFTLKIRSTKLEDSAMYFCASREGATNYGYTFGSGTRLTVV.

The rearrangement links TRBV18 to TRBJ2-5; D tentatively reads TRBD1 or TRBD2 (5 bases each). Trimming shortened V by 0 bases and J by 2 bases, and 16 bases separated the two germline ends. The CDR3 extends over 17 amino acids. Germline CDR1 reads KGHSH; CDR2 reads LQKENI. The CDR3 here is CASSPPLFGAGQETQYF. Written as DNA, the CDR3 is TGTGCCAGCTCACCACCCCTTTTCGGGGCGGGTCAAGAGACCCAGTACTTC. The full variable domain, its missing parts supplied by reference TRBV18 and TRBJ2-5, is NAGVMQNPRHLVRRRGQEARLRCSPMKGHSHVYWYRQLPEEGLKFMVYLQKENIIDESGMPKERFSAEFPKEGPSILRIQQVVRGDSAAYFCASSPPLFGAGQETQYFGPGTRLLVL.

This clone was seen a handful of times. The chain carries TRBV5-1 and TRBJ1-1, with D tentatively TRBD1 (6 bases). CDR1 is SGHRS and CDR2 is YFSETQ in the germline V gene. This CDR3 comprises 16 residues. V lost 1 base to trimming and J lost 1 base, with 14 bases between them. DNA of the CDR3: TGCGCCAGCAGCTTGTTAACCAGGGGAAGGAACACTGAAGCTTTCTTT. Translating it yields CASSLLTRGRNTEAFF.

The chain links TRBV9 to TRBJ2-1; perhaps TRBD2 as D (6 bases). Trimming took 4 bases from V and 6 from J, leaving 17 bases between them. The germline CDR1 and CDR2 sequences are SGDLS and YYNGEE. CDR3 length equals 15 residues. This CDR3 reads CASSSRIGRSNEQFF. Here the CDR3 DNA reads TGTGCCAGCAGCTCCAGGATTGGGAGGAGCAATGAGCAGTTCTTC.

The rearrangement joins TRBV6-5 to TRBJ2-7; D gene ambiguous. V was cut by 0 bases and J by 1 base, with 10 bases left in between. Germline CDR1 is MNHEY and CDR2 is SVGAGI. CDR3 size: 15 residues. CDR3 in amino acids: CASSYSAQASYEQYF. CDR3 coding DNA: TGTGCCAGCAGTTACTCGGCCCAGGCATCCTACGAGCAGTACTTC.

This clone was recorded only once. The rearrangement links TRBV25-1 to TRBJ2-1, with TRBD1 identical over 7 bases. Germline V gene data show CDR1 as MGHDK and CDR2 as SYGVNS. This CDR3 contains 14 residues. The junction had 14 bases not matched to a gene; V was cut back by 11 bases and J by 7 bases. The CDR3, as DNA: TGTGCCCCCCCGAGTCCCCACAGGGGTAATGAGCAGTTCTTC. Amino acids: CAPPSPHRGNEQFF.

The rearrangement links TRBV4-2 to TRBJ2-1; TRBD2 aligns across 10 bases. With 1 base clipped from V and 6 bases from J, the junction kept 3 bases outside the gene matches. CDR3 length equals 15 residues. Germline loops: CDR1 LGHNA, CDR2 YNFKEQ. The CDR3 DNA reads TGTGCCAGCAGCCAAGCAACTAGCGGGGTCAATGAGCAGTTCTTC. Protein sequence: CASSQATSGVNEQFF.

This clone has a handful of counts. V gene TRBV6-5 combines with J gene TRBJ2-3; tentatively, D is TRBD2 (5 bases). This CDR3 spans 16 amino acids. Germline CDR1 MNHEY, CDR2 SVGAGI. Deletions cut 2 bases from V and 0 bases from J, with 12 bases between. DNA of the CDR3: TGTGCCAGCAGTTACGTCCGGGGAACTAGCACAGATACGCAGTATTTT. Translated: CASSYVRGTSTDTQYF.

The chain joins TRBV30 to TRBJ2-7, with 10 bases that match TRBD1. Germline-derived CDR1 and CDR2 are GTSNPN and SVGIG (reference sequence). This CDR3 region has 13 residues. V dropped 8 bases and J dropped 4; count of bases not matched to a gene: 8. This CDR3 reads CARTGQGQYEQYF. The CDR3 bases are TGTGCCCGAACGGGACAGGGGCAGTACGAGCAGTACTTC.

The count of this clone is one. The rearrangement links TRBV19 to TRBJ2-1; 12 nucleotides align to TRBD2. This CDR3 has 14 residues. CDR1 is LNHDA, CDR2 SQIVND, per germline (reference sequence). Germline trimming cut 6 bases from V and 6 bases from J; bases unmatched to any gene: 3. CDR3 DNA sequence: TGTGCCAGTAGAGTACTAGCGGGAGGCAATGAGCAGTTCTTC. It yields the protein CASRVLAGGNEQFF.

This CDR3 reads CASSPPRGGRETQYF. CDR3 DNA sequence: TGTGCCAGCTCACCACCGCGGGGGGGCCGAGAGACCCAGTACTTC. V and J are TRBV18 and TRBJ2-5; 9 bases are shared with TRBD2. The CDR3 runs to 15 residues. CDR1 is KGHSH, CDR2 LQKENI, per germline. V shed 0 bases and J 4 bases; nucleotides not matched to a gene: 3.

The chain joins TRBV4-2 to TRBJ1-1; unclear D gene. Trimming took off 0 bases at V and 5 bases at J, with 10 bases between the two ends. Germline values: CDR1 LGHNA, CDR2 YNFKEQ. CDR3 length equals 14 residues. CDR3 sequence: CASSQEMGVTEAFF. CDR3 DNA sequence: TGTGCCAGCAGCCAAGAAATGGGAGTGACTGAAGCTTTCTTT.

This chain links TRBV4-2 with TRBJ2-1; perhaps TRBD1 as D (7 bases). V was cut by 3 bases and J by 4 bases, with 22 bases left in between. Germline V CDR1 and CDR2: LGHNA, YNFKEQ. The CDR3 consists of 18 residues. The CDR3 sequence is CASSQRILGRGDYNEQFF. CDR3 DNA: TGTGCCAGCAGCCAGAGAATCCTCGGCAGGGGGGATTACAATGAGCAGTTCTTC.

J is TRBJ1-1 and V is TRBV12-5; no definite D call. The CDR3 length is 13 residues. CDR1 and CDR2 from the germline V gene are LGHNT and FRNRAP. The V end lost 5 bases, the J end lost 2 bases, and 9 bases lay between the germline ends. The CDR3 coding sequence is TGTGCTAGTGGTCGGACCCTAAACACTGAAGCTTTCTTT. The encoded protein is CASGRTLNTEAFF.

The V and J genes are TRBV4-1 and TRBJ2-3, with a weak D call TRBD2 (5 bases). Trimming removed 1 base at V and 2 bases at J, with 13 bases between. Germline CDR1 MGHRA, CDR2 YSYEKL. CDR3 length equals 16 residues. DNA for the CDR3: TGCGCCAGCAGCCAAGGAGACGGGAAGTTCACAGATACGCAGTATTTT. Its protein is CASSQGDGKFTDTQYF.

The chain employs TRBV4-2 and TRBJ1-2, with 7 bases aligning to TRBD1. Germline values: CDR1 LGHNA, CDR2 YNFKEQ. The V segment lost 0 bases and the J segment 1 base; nucleotides outside the gene matches: 5. The CDR3 is 16 residues long. For the CDR3, the DNA is TGTGCCAGCAGCCAAGATCAACAGGGGAATAACTATGGCTACACCTTC. Residues: CASSQDQQGNNYGYTF.

This chain uses TRBV7-8 with TRBJ1-5, with 8 bases identical to TRBD1. CDR1 is SGHVS, CDR2 FQNEAQ, per germline. Trimming cost V 5 bases and J 5 bases; bases outside gene matches: 11. This CDR3 is 16 amino acids long. The CDR3 DNA is TGTGCCAGCAGCCTCCTCCCCGGGACAGGTCATCAGCCCCAGCATTTT. This sequence encodes CASSLLPGTGHQPQHF.

The rearrangement joins TRBV29-1 to TRBJ1-2; TRBD1 aligns across 8 bases. The V segment lost 5 bases and the J segment 6 bases; nucleotides outside the gene matches: 8. The CDR3 is made up of 13 amino acids. Germline assignment: CDR1 SQVTM and CDR2 ANQGSEA. CDR3 region: CSVIGQGSHGYTF. The CDR3 bases are TGCAGCGTTATAGGACAGGGCAGCCATGGCTACACCTTC. The full variable domain, completed using reference TRBV29-1 and TRBJ1-2, is SAVISQKPSRDICQRGTSLTIQCQVDSQVTMMFWYRQQPGQSLTLIATANQGSEATYESGFVIDKFPISRPNLTFSTLTVSNMSPEDSSIYLCSVIGQGSHGYTFGSGTRLTVV.

This clone occurred once. The rearrangement joins TRBV7-2 to TRBJ1-1; D is ambiguous. V gave up 5 bases and J gave up 7 bases, with 8 bases separating them. The CDR3 length is 11 residues. Germline V gene data show CDR1 as SGHTA and CDR2 as FQGNSA. The CDR3 region has the DNA TGTGCCAGCAGCACGAGGATTGAAGCTTTCTTT. Translation gives CASSTRIEAFF. Supplemented by reference TRBV7-2 and TRBJ1-1, the full variable domain reads GAGVSQSPSNKVTEKGKDVELRCDPISGHTALYWYRQSLGQGLEFLIYFQGNSAPDKSGLPSDRFSAERTGGSVSTLTIQRTQQEDSAVYLCASSTRIEAFFGQGTRLTVV.

This clone came up once. V usage is TRBV18 and J usage is TRBJ2-1; weak D call: TRBD1 (7 bases). CDR3 length: 13 residues. V lost 10 bases to trimming and J lost 2 bases, with 12 bases between them. CDR1 and CDR2 (germline): KGHSH, LQKENI. The CDR3 bases are TGTGCCAACGCCAGGGGGGCCTACAATGAGCAGTTCTTC. It translates to CANARGAYNEQFF. Combining the CDR3 with reference TRBV18 and TRBJ2-1 gives the whole variable domain NAGVMQNPRHLVRRRGQEARLRCSPMKGHSHVYWYRQLPEEGLKFMVYLQKENIIDESGMPKERFSAEFPKEGPSILRIQQVVRGDSAAYFCANARGAYNEQFFGPGTRLTVL.

This chain connects TRBV2 to TRBJ1-2; D unresolved. V lost 2 bases, J lost 1 base, and 14 bases lay in between. CDR1 and CDR2 from the germline V gene are SNHLY and FYNNEI. This CDR3 has 16 residues. The chain's CDR3 is CASSESLQTDNYGYTF. The DNA of the CDR3 is TGTGCCAGCAGTGAAAGCCTACAGACCGATAACTATGGCTACACCTTC.

The rearrangement links TRBV6-5 to TRBJ1-4, with no clear D. In germline, CDR1 is MNHEY, CDR2 SVGAGI. V was pared by 5 bases and J by 0 bases, with 10 bases between. CDR3 size: 15 residues. The CDR3: CASSTPSTTNEKLFF. CDR3 nucleotide sequence: TGTGCCAGCAGTACTCCATCTACAACTAATGAAAAACTGTTTTTT.